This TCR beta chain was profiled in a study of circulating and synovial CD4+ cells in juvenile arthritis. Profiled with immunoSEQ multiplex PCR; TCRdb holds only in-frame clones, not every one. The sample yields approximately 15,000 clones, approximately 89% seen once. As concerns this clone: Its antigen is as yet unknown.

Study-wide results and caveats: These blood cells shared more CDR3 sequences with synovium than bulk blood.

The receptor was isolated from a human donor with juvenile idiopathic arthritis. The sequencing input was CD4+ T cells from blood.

CDR3 in amino acids: CAWTALSGLELTDTQYF. The DNA of the CDR3 is TGTGCCTGGACTGCCCTTTCGGGACTAGAACTAACAGATACGCAGTATTTT. The chain carries TRBV30 and TRBJ2-3, with 8 bases aligning to TRBD2. Germline V gene lookup returns CDR1 GTSNPN and CDR2 SVGIG (reference sequence). The CDR3 length is 17 residues. After removal of 4 bases from V and 3 bases from J, the junction contained 15 bases not matched to a gene. Supplemented by reference TRBV30 and TRBJ2-3, the full variable domain reads SQTIHQWPATLVQPVGSPLSLECTVEGTSNPNLYWYRQAAGRGLQLLFYSVGIGQISSEVPQNLSASRPQDRQFILSSKKLLLSDSGFYLCAWTALSGLELTDTQYFGPGTRLTVL.